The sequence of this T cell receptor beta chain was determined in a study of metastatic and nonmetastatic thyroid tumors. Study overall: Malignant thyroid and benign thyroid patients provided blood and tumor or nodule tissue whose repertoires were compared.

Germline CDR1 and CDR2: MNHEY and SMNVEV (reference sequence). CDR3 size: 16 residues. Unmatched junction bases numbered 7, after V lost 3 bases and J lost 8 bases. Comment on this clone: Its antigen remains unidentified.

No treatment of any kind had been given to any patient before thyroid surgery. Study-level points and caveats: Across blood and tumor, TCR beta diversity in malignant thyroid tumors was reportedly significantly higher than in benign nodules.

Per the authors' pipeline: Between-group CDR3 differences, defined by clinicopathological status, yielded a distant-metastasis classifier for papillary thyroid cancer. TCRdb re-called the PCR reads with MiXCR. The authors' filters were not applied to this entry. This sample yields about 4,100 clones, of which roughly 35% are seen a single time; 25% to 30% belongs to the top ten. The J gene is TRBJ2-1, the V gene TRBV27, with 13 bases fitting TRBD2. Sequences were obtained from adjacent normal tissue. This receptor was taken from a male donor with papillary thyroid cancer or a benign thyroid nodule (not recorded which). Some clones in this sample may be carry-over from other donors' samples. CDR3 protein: CASSFPTSGGPHEQFF. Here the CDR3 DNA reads TGTGCCAGCAGTTTCCCGACTAGCGGGGGGCCCCATGAGCAGTTCTTC.